This is a list of T cell receptor beta chains from one sample in a study of cytomegalovirus exposure and HLA in healthy donors. The method was immunoSEQ multiplex PCR; TCRdb's version includes in-frame clones alone and lacks a portion of them. The sample shows 180,000 or so clones, 55% to 65% of them seen only once. Sequences were obtained from PBMCs. The receptors originated from a man aged 35-49 years in good health and CMV-seronegative. CDR3s leave out the opening cysteine and the closing phenylalanine or tryptophan.

8 TRBV11-2 ASSFLGAF
11 TRBV29-1 SVSTRNTDTQY
11 TRBV12-5 ASGPDLNTEAF
14 TRBV7-9 ASSLAGSGKVREAF
15 TRBV4-1 ASSPKSTTGNNQPQH
14 TRBV28 ASSLRAGSYNSPLH
13 TRBV2 ASIRVNSGAGEQY
11 TRBV7-2 ASSFEVRDTQY
12 TRBV16 ASSPSRGAGELF
13 TRBV28 ASSQERGGAYEQY
17 TRBV5-1 ASSTTGGTRETYNSPLH
10 TRBV7-3 ASSWDFGELF
13 TRBV7-2 ASSLETGPSYEQY
11 TRBV29-1 SVEGPTGEKLF
13 TRBV7-9 ASTLDRHPGNTIY
13 TRBV7-2 ASSRLAEAYNEQF
12 TRBV2 ASSKGQINEKLF
15 TRBV18 ASSADGTGAGANVLT
8 TRBV4-3 ASSRQGYT
14 TRBV19 ASSPQSGQSNYGYT
14 TRBV27 ASSLYQGRAGGELF
9 TRBV4-1 ASSPYNEQF
13 TRBV6-1 ASRPTSGNKWEQY
12 TRBV6-1 ASRYPGFQETQY
14 TRBV6-5 ASSYSKLAGAYEQY
13 TRBV7-2 ASSLAPGVPYEQY
14 TRBV5-1 ASSFIVAGMNTEAF
14 TRBV2 ASSVTGRAGTDTQY
12 TRBV7-9 ASSMGTGNQPQH
14 TRBV13 ASSFSSGRARYEQY
14 TRBV11-2 ASTQGRTSGTETQY